These 25 T cell receptor beta chains were sequenced from one sample in a study of CD8 T cells in Susac syndrome. The RNA, roughly 0.45 to 1 ug, was put through reverse transcription using random hexamers. TCRdb used MiXCR to reprocess the immunoSEQ multiplex PCR reads, holding one entry per CDR3 protein. Of roughly 200,000 distinct CDR3 sequences in the sample, about 95% were seen once. Sequenced input: CD4+ T cells from PBMCs. These receptors came from a human donor in good health.

The V and J genes are TRBV20-1 and TRBJ2-1; 7 nucleotides line up with TRBD2. This CDR3 is 16 amino acids long. CDR1 and CDR2 (germline): DFQATT, SNEGSKA (reference sequence). Trimming at V came to 0 bases and at J to 5 bases, leaving 10 bases not matched to a gene. The CDR3 sequence: CSARDRSSGVNNEQFF. In nucleotides, the CDR3 is TGCAGTGCTAGAGATAGGTCTAGCGGCGTGAACAATGAGCAGTTCTTC.

The chain joins TRBV20-1 to TRBJ2-7; D not resolved. Trimming removed 3 bases at V and 4 bases at J, with 4 bases between. This CDR3 spans 10 amino acids. Per the germline V gene, CDR1 is DFQATT and CDR2 is SNEGSKA (reference sequence). The CDR3 here is CSARSYEQYF. DNA of the CDR3: TGCAGTGCTAGGTCTTACGAGCAGTACTTC.

This chain connects TRBV12-3 or TRBV12-4 to TRBJ2-3, with TRBD2 matching over 10 bases. The CDR3 spans 15 residues. Trimming at V came to 6 bases and at J to 4 bases, leaving 7 bases not matched to a gene. The CDR3 DNA is TGTGCCAGCAGCCCTATCAGCGGGAGGGCAGATACGCAGTATTTT. Protein sequence: CASSPISGRADTQYF.

This chain joins TRBV5-1 and TRBJ2-1; 10 nucleotides align to TRBD1. The V and J ends lost 2 bases and 9 bases, in that order; junction bases with no gene match: 5. The CDR3 is 14 residues long. Looked up from germline, CDR1 is SGHRS and CDR2 is YFSETQ. The CDR3 bases are TGCGCCAGCAGCTTAGGACAGGGGGAGGTTGAGCAGTTCTTC. It translates to CASSLGQGEVEQFF.

The CDR3 coding sequence is TGTGCCTGGAGCGAACGGTCTCTTCAGCCCCAGCATTTT. Residues: CAWSERSLQPQHF. The chain combines TRBV30 with TRBJ1-5, with no clear D. Per the germline V gene, CDR1 is GTSNPN and CDR2 is SVGIG (reference sequence). CDR3 length: 13 amino acids. Between the trimmed V and J ends, which lost 3 bases and 6 bases, there was a span of 12 bases.

This clonotype came up a few times. V usage is TRBV27 and J usage is TRBJ2-7, with 10 bases matching TRBD2. CDR1 is MNHEY and CDR2 is SMNVEV in the germline V gene (reference sequence). The CDR3 loop spans 15 amino acids. The ends lost 4 bases at V and 4 bases at J; junction bases unmatched: 7. CDR3: CASSSWTSGAYEQYF. CDR3 in DNA: TGTGCCAGCAGTTCCTGGACTAGCGGAGCTTACGAGCAGTACTTC.

The rearrangement uses TRBV20-1 and TRBJ2-3; D gene uncertain. The CDR3 runs to 15 residues. Trimming took off 0 bases at V and 0 bases at J, with 10 bases between the two ends. From germline, CDR1 is DFQATT and CDR2 SNEGSKA (reference sequence). The CDR3 loop reads CSARDIRASTDTQYF. The DNA of the CDR3 is TGCAGTGCTAGAGACATCCGGGCTAGCACAGATACGCAGTATTTT.

J is TRBJ1-1 and V is TRBV9, with D possibly TRBD1 on 5 matching bases. From germline, CDR1 is SGDLS and CDR2 YYNGEE. With 0 bases removed from V and 6 bases from J, the gap between germline ends came to 6 bases. The CDR3 is 12 residues long. Here the CDR3 DNA reads TGTGCCAGCAGCGTAGGAGGGGCTGAAGCTTTCTTT. This sequence encodes CASSVGGAEAFF.

V gene TRBV29-1 combines with J gene TRBJ2-7, with D tentatively TRBD1 (6 bases). Germline V CDR1 and CDR2: SQVTM, ANQGSEA. The length of the CDR3 is 12 residues. V was shortened by 4 bases and J by 6 bases, with 13 bases between the two germline ends. CDR3 sequence reads: CSVALQGIEQYF. As DNA, the CDR3 is TGCAGCGTTGCACTACAGGGTATCGAGCAGTACTTC.

The chain uses TRBV4-2 and TRBJ2-1; D remains ambiguous. Trimming cost V 1 base and J 10 bases, with 11 bases left between them. CDR3 length: 13 amino acids. The germline V gene encodes CDR1 LGHNA and CDR2 YNFKEQ. The CDR3 spells CASSQAERGEQFF. The CDR3 region has the DNA TGTGCCAGCAGCCAAGCAGAGCGAGGCGAGCAGTTCTTC.

The chain joins TRBV7-9 to TRBJ2-1, with 8 bases that match TRBD2. There are 17 residues in the CDR3. V trimming: 5 bases; J trimming: 10 bases; junction bases outside the gene matches: 19. The germline CDR1 and CDR2 sequences are SEHNR and FQNEAQ (reference sequence). The CDR3 bases are TGTGCCAGCAGCCCAAAAATCCGACTAGCGCGACGGGGAGAGCAGTTCTTC. It translates to CASSPKIRLARRGEQFF.

The V and J genes are TRBV7-9 and TRBJ1-3; D gene unclear. This CDR3 comprises 12 residues. From germline, CDR1 is SEHNR and CDR2 FQNEAQ (reference sequence). The V and J ends lost 2 bases and 3 bases respectively, with 2 bases between them. This CDR3 is CASSLNGNTIYF. As DNA, the CDR3 is TGTGCCAGCAGCTTAAATGGAAACACCATATATTTT. Full variable domain (remainder filled in from reference TRBV7-9 and TRBJ1-3): DTGVSQNPRHKITKRGQNVTFRCDPISEHNRLYWYRQTLGQGPEFLTYFQNEAQLEKSRLLSDRFSAERPKGSFSTLEIQRTEQGDSAMYLCASSLNGNTIYFGEGSWLTVV.

The chain employs TRBV9 and TRBJ2-7; D assignment may be TRBD1 or TRBD2 (5 bases each). CDR1 is SGDLS and CDR2 is YYNGEE in the germline V gene. The germline V and J ends were trimmed by 2 bases and 6 bases, with 18 bases remaining between them. The CDR3 has 15 residues. The CDR3 loop is CASSVVEQPGTEQYF. CDR3 DNA sequence: TGTGCCAGCAGCGTCGTCGAGCAGCCTGGGACCGAGCAGTACTTC.

The chain employs TRBV6-6 and TRBJ2-7; D might be TRBD2 (5 bases). The CDR3 is made up of 14 amino acids. V was cut by 2 bases and J by 5 bases, with 13 bases left in between. Germline V gene sequence: CDR1 MNHNY, CDR2 SVGAGI (reference sequence). Here the CDR3 reads CASSYPSMGDEQYF. For the CDR3, the DNA is TGTGCCAGCAGTTACCCTTCCATGGGAGACGAGCAGTACTTC.

The V gene is TRBV28, the J gene TRBJ2-1; no firm D call. Trimming shortened V by 7 bases and J by 9 bases, and 10 bases separated the two germline ends. CDR1 is MDHEN and CDR2 is SYDVKM in the germline V gene. This CDR3 comprises 11 residues. The CDR3 here is CASISGSEQFF. The DNA for the CDR3 is TGTGCCAGCATAAGTGGTAGTGAGCAGTTCTTC.

This chain joins TRBV5-4 and TRBJ2-3; D remains unclear. V shed 4 bases and J shed 2 bases, with 11 bases lying between them. The CDR3 runs to 14 residues. CDR1 is SGHNT and CDR2 is YYREEE in the germline V gene (reference sequence). CDR3: CASSRADPTDTQYF. DNA for the CDR3: TGTGCCAGCAGCAGGGCCGACCCCACAGATACGCAGTATTTT.

The genes are TRBV6-5 and TRBJ1-2, with D maybe TRBD1 (5 bases). CDR1 is MNHEY, CDR2 SVGAGI, per germline. The CDR3 runs to 14 residues. Trimming removed 7 bases at V and 4 bases at J, with 16 bases between. The CDR3 here is CASTNKGRGYGYTF. DNA of the CDR3: TGTGCCAGCACCAACAAAGGAAGGGGCTATGGCTACACCTTC.

The V and J genes are TRBV30 and TRBJ1-2; tentative D call: TRBD1 (5 bases). Trimming shortened V by 0 bases and J by 7 bases, and 12 bases separated the two germline ends. The germline V gene has CDR1 GTSNPN and CDR2 SVGIG (reference sequence). The CDR3 extends over 13 amino acids. The CDR3 nucleotides read TGTGCCTGGAGTGTGTCAGGGTGGAGTGGCTACACCTTC. Amino acid sequence: CAWSVSGWSGYTF.

CDR3 region: CSVSGRGLEQYF. The DNA for the CDR3 is TGCAGCGTTAGCGGGAGAGGTCTCGAGCAGTACTTC. The rearrangement joins TRBV29-1 to TRBJ2-7; 8 bases match TRBD2. The CDR3 has 12 residues. With V trimmed by 5 bases and J by 6 bases, 6 bases remained unmatched. Germline CDR1 reads SQVTM; CDR2 reads ANQGSEA.

This sequence joins TRBV29-1 and TRBJ2-7; D ambiguous. CDR1 SQVTM and CDR2 ANQGSEA come from the germline V gene. CDR3 size: 12 residues. The V end lost 5 bases, the J end lost 5 bases, and 13 bases lay between the germline ends. CDR3 loop: CSVSSLGNEQYF. CDR3 coding DNA: TGCAGCGTTTCCTCGCTGGGGAACGAGCAGTACTTC.

The chain joins TRBV15 to TRBJ2-5; 7 positions agree with TRBD1. CDR3 length: 14 amino acids. CDR1 is LNHNV and CDR2 is YYDKDF in the germline V gene (reference sequence). The J segment lost 3 bases and the V segment lost 1 base, leaving 2 bases of the junction unmatched. This CDR3 reads CATSRGTGKETQYF. CDR3 DNA: TGTGCCACCAGCAGAGGGACAGGAAAAGAGACCCAGTACTTC.

The J gene is TRBJ2-1, the V gene TRBV29-1; 7 nucleotides align to TRBD1. Trimming cost V 5 bases and J 4 bases; bases outside gene matches: 5. The CDR3 consists of 13 residues. CDR1 is SQVTM and CDR2 is ANQGSEA in the germline V gene. This chain's CDR3 is CSVPDRAYNEQFF. The CDR3 DNA follows: TGCAGCGTTCCTGACAGGGCTTACAATGAGCAGTTCTTC.

V usage is TRBV20-1 and J usage is TRBJ1-1, with TRBD1 as a possible D gene (5 bases). The CDR3 is 12 residues long. The germline V gene encodes CDR1 DFQATT and CDR2 SNEGSKA (reference sequence). The germline V and J ends were trimmed by 8 bases and 4 bases, with 14 bases remaining between them. The CDR3 sequence is CSPQGPGTEAFF. As DNA, the CDR3 is TGCAGTCCTCAGGGTCCGGGCACTGAAGCTTTCTTT.

This clonotype showed up just once. This chain joins TRBV29-1 and TRBJ2-3; possible D gene TRBD2, 5 bases. V was clipped by 2 bases and J by 4 bases, with 13 bases between them. The germline V gene encodes CDR1 SQVTM and CDR2 ANQGSEA. The CDR3 has 14 amino acids. CDR3 loop: CSVEPPSRPDTQYF. The CDR3, as DNA: TGCAGCGTTGAACCTCCTAGCCGGCCAGATACGCAGTATTTT.

The rearrangement links TRBV5-1 to TRBJ2-5, with D possibly matching TRBD1 (6 bases). V was trimmed by 2 bases and J by 5 bases, leaving 16 bases between them. CDR3 size: 15 residues. The V gene's germline CDR1 is SGHRS and CDR2 YFSETQ. The CDR3 nucleotides read TGCGCCAGCAGCTTCCTGGGGGCCAAGGGGGAGACCCAGTACTTC. As protein: CASSFLGAKGETQYF.